Presented here are 8 T cell receptor beta chains from one specimen sequenced in a study of cytomegalovirus exposure and HLA in healthy donors. Both 60 Vbeta primers and 13 Jbeta primers went into the PCR. Produced via immunoSEQ multiplex PCR; TCRdb's table is partial and in-frame only. The table shows tens of thousands of clones, with around three quarters occurring only once. Sequenced material: PBMCs. The receptors come from a woman aged 40 to 55 in good health and CMV-seropositive.

The chain uses TRBV7-9 and TRBJ2-3, with a tentative D call TRBD1 (5 bases). Germline lookup yields CDR1 SEHNR and CDR2 FQNEAQ (reference sequence). V was pared by 1 base and J by 3 bases, with 14 bases between. The CDR3 contains 16 residues. The CDR3: CASSLERTGSTDTQYF. The CDR3 DNA follows: TGTGCCAGCAGCTTAGAGCGAACAGGTAGTACAGATACGCAGTATTTT.

DNA for the CDR3: TGTGCCAGCAGTTCTCAGGGGGGCGGGCAGTTCTTC. It encodes CASSSQGGGQFF. The chain uses TRBV27 and TRBJ2-1; weak D call: TRBD1 (7 bases). The ends were cut back, 4 bases at V and 12 bases at J, with 13 bases in the middle. Germline V lookup: CDR1 MNHEY, CDR2 SMNVEV (reference sequence). There are 12 residues in the CDR3.

The rearrangement uses TRBV15 and TRBJ1-2; possibly TRBD1 for D (5 bases). From germline, CDR1 is LNHNV and CDR2 YYDKDF (reference sequence). With 0 bases removed from V and 6 bases from J, the gap between germline ends came to 14 bases. This CDR3 has 15 residues. CDR3 DNA: TGTGCCACCAGCAGAGATATGGCAGGGCTACATGGCTACACCTTC. Its protein is CATSRDMAGLHGYTF.

The chain joins TRBV29-1 to TRBJ1-1, with D unresolved. The germline V gene encodes CDR1 SQVTM and CDR2 ANQGSEA. CDR3 length: 14 amino acids. V lost 6 bases and J lost 2, with 16 bases in between. The CDR3 here is CSVRSQWANTEAFF. CDR3 nucleotides: TGCAGCGTCCGGTCCCAATGGGCCAACACTGAAGCTTTCTTT.

V usage is TRBV2 and J usage is TRBJ2-7; perhaps TRBD1 as D (5 bases). V gave up 3 bases and J gave up 3 bases, with 12 bases separating them. CDR1 and CDR2 from the germline V gene are SNHLY and FYNNEI. The CDR3 is 14 residues long. CDR3 bases: TGTGCCAGCAGTGACCGCGATAGGGGCTACGAGCAGTACTTC. Amino acids: CASSDRDRGYEQYF.

The CDR3 reads CASGLAGGPYNEQFF. Here the CDR3 DNA reads TGTGCCAGCGGATTAGCGGGTGGCCCCTACAATGAGCAGTTCTTC. The chain employs TRBV5-4 and TRBJ2-1; 7 bases match TRBD2. Unmatched junction bases numbered 9, after V lost 7 bases and J lost 2 bases. CDR3 length equals 15 residues. Germline CDR1 reads SGHNT; CDR2 reads YYREEE (reference sequence).

The chain combines TRBV7-9 with TRBJ2-1; 7 nucleotides align to TRBD2. Germline V gives CDR1 SEHNR, CDR2 FQNEAQ (reference sequence). The CDR3 runs 11 residues. Unmatched junction bases numbered 1, after V lost 5 bases and J lost 9 bases. The CDR3 bases are TGTGCCAGCAGCGGGAGGGGTGAGCAGTTCTTC. Its protein product is CASSGRGEQFF.

The chain couples TRBV9 to TRBJ2-1; D is perhaps TRBD2 (5 bases). This CDR3 spans 13 amino acids. Germline values: CDR1 SGDLS, CDR2 YYNGEE. Trimming pared 4 bases from V and 4 bases from J, leaving 9 bases between. CDR3 loop: CASSSTTYNEQFF. The CDR3 DNA follows: TGTGCCAGCAGCTCGACTACTTACAATGAGCAGTTCTTC.